This entry lists 18 T cell receptor beta chains sequenced from one sample in a study of cytomegalovirus exposure and HLA in healthy donors. It was with 60 Vbeta and 13 Jbeta primers that the PCR ran. The method was immunoSEQ multiplex PCR; TCRdb's version includes in-frame clones alone and lacks a portion of them. The data contain some 90,000 clones, 82% of them singletons. The specimen sequenced was PBMCs. Source of these receptors: a man aged 45-60 years in good health and CMV-seronegative.

The chain links TRBV4-2 to TRBJ2-7; 10 bases are shared with TRBD2. Trimming cost V 3 bases and J 4 bases; bases outside gene matches: 6. CDR1 is LGHNA, CDR2 YNFKEQ, per germline. This CDR3 is 15 amino acids long. CDR3 sequence (DNA): TGTGCCAGCAGCCAGCTGGCTAGCGGGAGTTACGAGCAGTACTTC. Its translation: CASSQLASGSYEQYF.

The chain uses TRBV28 and TRBJ1-2; 11 bases align to TRBD1. Trimming at V came to 2 bases and at J to 6 bases, leaving 8 bases not matched to a gene. This CDR3 comprises 16 residues. The germline CDR1 and CDR2 sequences are MDHEN and SYDVKM. The CDR3 nucleotides read TGTGCCAGCAGTTTAATCCGGGACAGGGGGGTCAATGGCTACACCTTC. It codes for CASSLIRDRGVNGYTF.

The V and J genes are TRBV25-1 and TRBJ1-4; 9 bases align to TRBD1. The CDR3 has 15 residues. Germline trimming cut 2 bases from V and 7 bases from J; bases unmatched to any gene: 5. Germline V gene sequence: CDR1 MGHDK, CDR2 SYGVNS. The CDR3 sequence is CASSEQQGAGEKLFF. DNA for the CDR3: TGTGCCAGCAGTGAACAACAGGGGGCGGGTGAAAAACTGTTTTTT.

The V and J genes are TRBV6-5 and TRBJ2-2; 9 bases fit TRBD1. Germline-derived CDR1 and CDR2 are MNHEY and SVGAGI. Trimming cost V 2 bases and J 7 bases; bases outside gene matches: 5. The CDR3 length is 15 residues. The CDR3, as DNA: TGTGCCAGCAGTTACATGGGGACAGGGATCGGGGAGCTGTTTTTT. This translates into CASSYMGTGIGELFF.

This clone showed up just once. The chain couples TRBV28 to TRBJ2-7; D is perhaps TRBD1 (8 bases). In germline, CDR1 is MDHEN, CDR2 SYDVKM. The CDR3 has 13 amino acids. Trimming removed 5 bases from V and 5 bases from J, with 13 bases in between. The CDR3 bases are TGTGCCAGCAGTGCTACAGGGGGGGACGAGCAGTACTTC. Its protein is CASSATGGDEQYF.

This clone was seen a few times. The gene calls are TRBV6-5 and TRBJ2-2; TRBD1 agrees at 9 bases. The length of the CDR3 is 15 residues. The germline CDR1 and CDR2 sequences are MNHEY and SVGAGI. V lost 3 bases, J lost 6 bases, and 5 bases stayed unmatched. The CDR3 DNA follows: TGTGCCAGCAGTTATACAGGGGGCTCGGCCGGGGAGCTGTTTTTT. It codes for CASSYTGGSAGELFF.

This sequence joins TRBV5-4 and TRBJ2-3, with D tentatively TRBD2 (5 bases). The CDR3 runs 15 residues. V gave up 3 bases and J gave up 1 base, with 12 bases separating them. CDR1 is SGHNT and CDR2 is YYREEE in the germline V gene (reference sequence). The CDR3 is CASSSPGLGTDTQYF. In nucleotides, the CDR3 is TGTGCCAGCAGCTCGCCCGGACTGGGCACAGATACGCAGTATTTT.

The chain uses TRBV7-9 and TRBJ1-2, with D perhaps matching TRBD1 (5 bases). The V end was cut by 5 bases, the J end by 4 bases, with 14 bases between. The CDR3 extends over 14 amino acids. CDR1 is SEHNR, CDR2 FQNEAQ, per germline (reference sequence). The CDR3 coding sequence is TGTGCCAGCAGCCCTGTAGACGGGGGCTATGGCTACACCTTC. Its translation: CASSPVDGGYGYTF.

V gene TRBV13 combines with J gene TRBJ2-1; TRBD2 agrees at 8 bases. The CDR3 contains 15 residues. The junction had 10 bases not matched to a gene; V was cut back by 0 bases and J by 12 bases. Germline assignment: CDR1 PRHDT and CDR2 FYEKMQ (reference sequence). The CDR3 sequence is CASSLGVLRTSPQFF. CDR3 DNA sequence: TGTGCCAGCAGCTTAGGAGTGTTGAGGACTAGCCCGCAGTTCTTC.

V and J are TRBV11-1 and TRBJ2-4, with 10 bases lining up with TRBD1. CDR1 and CDR2 from the germline V gene are SGHAT and FQDESV (reference sequence). Losses at the gene ends were 5 bases for V and 2 bases for J; bases not matched to a gene: 9. This CDR3 contains 17 residues. CDR3 amino acids: CASSIPGQGLSKNIQYF. In DNA form, the CDR3 reads TGTGCCAGCAGCATACCGGGACAGGGGTTATCCAAAAACATTCAGTACTTC.

V and J are TRBV7-6 and TRBJ2-1; perhaps TRBD2 as D (6 bases). V was shortened by 7 bases and J by 5 bases, with 15 bases between the two germline ends. The CDR3 totals 14 residues. Germline V gives CDR1 SGHVS, CDR2 FNYEAQ. DNA for the CDR3: TGTGCCAGCACCCCGTCCCGGGGGAACAATGAGCAGTTCTTC. Protein product: CASTPSRGNNEQFF.

This clone turned up a few times. The chain uses TRBV10-3 and TRBJ1-5; a possible D gene is TRBD1 (5 bases). V lost 0 bases and J 4 bases, leaving 22 bases between the germline ends. Germline assignment: CDR1 ENHRY and CDR2 SYGVKD. This CDR3 contains 19 residues. DNA for the CDR3: TGTGCCATCAGTGAGTCGATAAGTGGCGGTCGGGGGGGAAATCAGCCCCAGCATTTT. This encodes CAISESISGGRGGNQPQHF.

DNA of the CDR3: TGCGCCAGCAGCACGGGACAGGGCGGCTCTGGAAACACCATATATTTT. Translation: CASSTGQGGSGNTIYF. The chain links TRBV5-1 to TRBJ1-3; 9 bases are a match to TRBD1. J gave up 0 bases and V 4 bases, and 5 bases lay outside the gene matches. The germline CDR1 and CDR2 sequences are SGHRS and YFSETQ. The CDR3 has 16 residues.

The V and J genes are TRBV21-1 and TRBJ2-5; the table's TRBD2 call for D was not verified on the DNA. TRBV21-1 is a listed pseudogene. CDR3 size: 16 residues. The CDR3 sequence is CASSTWTSGTQETQYF. CDR3 nucleotides: TGTGCCAGCAGCACCTGGACTAGCGGAACTCAAGAGACCCAGTACTTC.

This rearrangement joins TRBV7-3 to TRBJ2-6; TRBD2 aligns across 15 bases. V was pared by 5 bases and J by 0 bases, with 14 bases of the junction left unmatched. Per germline, CDR1 SGHTA and CDR2 FQGTGA. This CDR3 contains 22 residues. The CDR3 DNA reads TGTGCCAGCAGCATAATACCGGGACTAGCGGGAGGACTCAACTCTGGGGCCAACGTCCTGACTTTC. This encodes CASSIIPGLAGGLNSGANVLTF.

This rearrangement joins TRBV4-3 to TRBJ1-2, with 11 positions matching TRBD1. This CDR3 spans 17 amino acids. V trimming: 2 bases; J trimming: 3 bases; junction bases outside the gene matches: 8. Germline values: CDR1 LGHNA, CDR2 YSLEER. The CDR3 spells CASSQLGTGGTDYGYTF. The CDR3 DNA sequence: TGCGCCAGCAGCCAACTAGGGACAGGGGGAACCGACTATGGCTACACCTTC.

V usage is TRBV27 and J usage is TRBJ1-2; D remains ambiguous. The CDR3 contains 14 residues. Germline values: CDR1 MNHEY, CDR2 SMNVEV (reference sequence). V lost 4 bases and J 4 bases, leaving 13 bases between the germline ends. This CDR3 reads CASSSSEFGYGYTF. For the CDR3, the DNA is TGTGCCAGCAGTTCCTCCGAATTCGGCTATGGCTACACCTTC.

V and J are TRBV29-1 and TRBJ1-1; tentatively, D is TRBD1 (5 bases). This CDR3 has 13 amino acids. Germline loops: CDR1 SQVTM, CDR2 ANQGSEA. The V end lost 7 bases, the J end lost 0 bases, and 12 bases lay between the germline ends. The CDR3 coding sequence is TGCAGCGCCTACCGGGACTTGAACACTGAAGCTTTCTTT. Translated: CSAYRDLNTEAFF. Full variable domain (remainder filled in from reference TRBV29-1 and TRBJ1-1): SAVISQKPSRDICQRGTSLTIQCQVDSQVTMMFWYRQQPGQSLTLIATANQGSEATYESGFVIDKFPISRPNLTFSTLTVSNMSPEDSSIYLCSAYRDLNTEAFFGQGTRLTVV.